This TCR beta chain was identified during a study of T cell responses to AZD1222 COVID-19 vaccine. General study findings and limits: White British ancestry dominated among donors, who included more females, and clonal diversity was possibly underestimated. Targets within unmutated variant regions were reportedly found for nearly half of spike-specific TCRs.

On this clone: What it recognizes is unknown.

Germline V gene lookup returns CDR1 MNHEY and CDR2 SMNVEV (reference sequence). The CDR3 spans 18 residues. The V gene end was trimmed by 7 bases and the J gene end by 4 bases; junction bases not matched to a gene: 16. Repertoires were generated with immunoSEQ multiplex PCR, while TCRdb's copy carries only in-frame clones and drops some. The sample records 50,000 to 70,000 clones, approximately 85% being singletons. The chain joins TRBV27 to TRBJ2-7, with 13 bases aligning to TRBD2. The receptor's source is an adult in good health. Sequenced here: peripheral blood, sampled on day 0 of MenACWY control vaccination. CDR3 bases: TGTGCCAGCAAGTCTACTAGCGGGAGGGCCCCCGTCCCTTACGAGCAGTACTTC. Its protein product is CASKSTSGRAPVPYEQYF.